The sequence of this TCR beta chain was determined in a study of molecular identifiers for immune sequencing clone quantification. There are many counts of this clonotype. Germline CDR1 reads LGHNA; CDR2 reads YSLEER. The V gene lost 3 bases and the J gene lost 7 bases, with 9 bases spanning the gap. This CDR3 is 13 amino acids long. TCRdb reprocessed the PCR reads with MiXCR, giving one entry per CDR3 protein. The sample lists about 640,000 distinct CDR3 sequences; approximately 20% were seen once. The chain uses TRBV4-3 and TRBJ1-4; the D is unclear. Sample: naive CD8+ T cells from blood, with Jurkat cell RNA spiked in. The subset is: FACS-sorted CD8+CD4-CCR7+CD45RA+ naive T cells. The TCR originated in a human donor in good health. Some libraries in this study had Jurkat cell RNA spiked in. The CDR3 reads CASSQAGGEKLFF. DNA for the CDR3: TGCGCCAGCAGCCAGGCTGGAGGTGAAAAACTGTTTTTT.